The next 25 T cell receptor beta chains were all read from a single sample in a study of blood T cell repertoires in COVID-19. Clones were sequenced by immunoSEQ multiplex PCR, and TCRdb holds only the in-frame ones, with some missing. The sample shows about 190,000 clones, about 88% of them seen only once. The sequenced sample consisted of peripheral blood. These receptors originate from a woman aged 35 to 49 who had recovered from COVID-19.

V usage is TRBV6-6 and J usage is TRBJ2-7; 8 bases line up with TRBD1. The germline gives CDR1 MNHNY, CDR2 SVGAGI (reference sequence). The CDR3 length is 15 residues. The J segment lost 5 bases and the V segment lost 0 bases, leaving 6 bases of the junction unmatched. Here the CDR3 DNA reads TGTGCCAGCAGTTACTCGTTGGACAGGGCAAACGAGCAGTACTTC. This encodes CASSYSLDRANEQYF.

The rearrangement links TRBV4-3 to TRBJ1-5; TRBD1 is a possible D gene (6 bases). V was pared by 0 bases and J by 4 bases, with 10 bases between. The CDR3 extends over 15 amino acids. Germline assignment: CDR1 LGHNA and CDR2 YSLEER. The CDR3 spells CASSQDGTTNQPQHF. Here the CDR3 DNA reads TGCGCCAGCAGCCAAGACGGGACAACGAATCAGCCCCAGCATTTT.

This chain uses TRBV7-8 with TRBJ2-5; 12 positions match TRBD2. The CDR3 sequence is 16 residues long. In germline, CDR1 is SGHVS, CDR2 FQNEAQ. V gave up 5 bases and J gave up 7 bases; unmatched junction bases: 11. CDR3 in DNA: TGTGCCAGCAGCCCCAGACTAGCGGGAGCGAGGGGGACCCAGTACTTC. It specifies CASSPRLAGARGTQYF.

The CDR3 spells CASSEGDRAKNIQYF. CDR3 bases: TGTGCCAGCAGTGAGGGGGACAGGGCCAAAAACATTCAGTACTTC. The V gene is TRBV2, the J gene TRBJ2-4, with 8 bases matching TRBD1. The V gene end was trimmed by 3 bases and the J gene end by 1 base; junction bases not matched to a gene: 2. The germline gives CDR1 SNHLY, CDR2 FYNNEI. The CDR3 is 15 residues long.

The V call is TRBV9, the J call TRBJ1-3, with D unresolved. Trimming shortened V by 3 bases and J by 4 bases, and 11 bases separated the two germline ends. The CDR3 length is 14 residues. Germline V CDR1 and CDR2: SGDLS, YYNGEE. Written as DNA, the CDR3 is TGTGCCAGCAGCGCCCGGGGTACCGGAAACACCATATATTTT. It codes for CASSARGTGNTIYF.

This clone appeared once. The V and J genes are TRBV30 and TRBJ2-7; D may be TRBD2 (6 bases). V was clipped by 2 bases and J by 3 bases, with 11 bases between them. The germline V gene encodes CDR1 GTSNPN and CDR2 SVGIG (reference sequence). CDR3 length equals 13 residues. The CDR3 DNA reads TGTGCCTGGAGTATCGGGAGTTTCTACGAGCAGTACTTC. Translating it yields CAWSIGSFYEQYF.

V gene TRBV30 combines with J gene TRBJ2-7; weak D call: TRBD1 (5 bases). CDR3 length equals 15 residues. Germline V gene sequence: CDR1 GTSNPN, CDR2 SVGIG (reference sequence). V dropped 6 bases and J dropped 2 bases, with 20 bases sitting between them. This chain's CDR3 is CACRSRQSGPYEQYF. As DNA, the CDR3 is TGTGCCTGCCGATCCCGACAGTCCGGACCCTACGAGCAGTACTTC. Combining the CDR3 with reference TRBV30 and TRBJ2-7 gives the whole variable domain SQTIHQWPATLVQPVGSPLSLECTVEGTSNPNLYWYRQAAGRGLQLLFYSVGIGQISSEVPQNLSASRPQDRQFILSSKKLLLSDSGFYLCACRSRQSGPYEQYFGPGTRLTVT.

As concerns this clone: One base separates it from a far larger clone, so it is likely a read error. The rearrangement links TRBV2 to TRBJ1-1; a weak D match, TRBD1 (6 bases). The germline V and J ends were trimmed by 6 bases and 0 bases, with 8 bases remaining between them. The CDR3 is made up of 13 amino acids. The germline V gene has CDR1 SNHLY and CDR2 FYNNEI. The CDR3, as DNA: TGTGCCAGCAGGACAGGTCTGAACACTGAAGCTTTCTTT. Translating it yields CASRTGLNTEAFF. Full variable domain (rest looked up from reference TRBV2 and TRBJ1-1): EPEVTQTPSHQVTQMGQEVILRCVPISNHLYFYWYRQILGQKVEFLVSFYNNEISEKSEIFDDQFSVERPDGSNFTLKIRSTKLEDSAMYFCASRTGLNTEAFFGQGTRLTVV.

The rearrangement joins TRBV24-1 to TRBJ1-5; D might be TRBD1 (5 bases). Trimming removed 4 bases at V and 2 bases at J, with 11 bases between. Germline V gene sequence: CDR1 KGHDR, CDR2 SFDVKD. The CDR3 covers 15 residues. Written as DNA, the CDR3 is TGTGCCACCAGTGACGGGACGGGGGGCAATCAGCCCCAGCATTTT. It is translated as CATSDGTGGNQPQHF.

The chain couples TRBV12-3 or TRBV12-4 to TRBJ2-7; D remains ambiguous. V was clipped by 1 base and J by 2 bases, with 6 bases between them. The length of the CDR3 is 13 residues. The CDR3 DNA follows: TGTGCCAGCAGTTTAGGCCAGACCTACGAGCAGTACTTC. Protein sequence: CASSLGQTYEQYF.

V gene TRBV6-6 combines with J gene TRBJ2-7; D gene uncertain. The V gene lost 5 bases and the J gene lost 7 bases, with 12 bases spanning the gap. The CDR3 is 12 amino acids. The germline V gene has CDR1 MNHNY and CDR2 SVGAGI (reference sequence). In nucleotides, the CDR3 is TGTGCCAGCAGTCGTACGGTGTTGGAGCAGTACTTC. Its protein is CASSRTVLEQYF.

CDR3 nucleotides: TGTGCTAGTGAGGCGACTAGCGGGGGGGGGAATGAGCAGTTCTTC. Protein: CASEATSGGGNEQFF. V usage is TRBV12-5 and J usage is TRBJ2-1; TRBD2 matches at 14 bases. Germline CDR1 LGHNT, CDR2 FRNRAP. The V and J ends lost 7 bases and 7 bases, in that order; junction bases with no gene match: 6. CDR3 size: 15 residues.

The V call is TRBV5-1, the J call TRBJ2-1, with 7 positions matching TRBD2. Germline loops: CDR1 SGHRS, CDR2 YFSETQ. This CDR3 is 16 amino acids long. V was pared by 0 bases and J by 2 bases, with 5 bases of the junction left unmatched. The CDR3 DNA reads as TGCGCCAGCAGCTTGGTCGGCGGGGGTACCTACAATGAGCAGTTCTTC. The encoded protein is CASSLVGGGTYNEQFF. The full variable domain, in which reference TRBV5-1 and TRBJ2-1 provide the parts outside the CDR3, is KAGVTQTPRYLIKTRGQQVTLSCSPISGHRSVSWYQQTPGQGLQFLFEYFSETQRNKGNFPGRFSGRQFSNSRSEMNVSTLELGDSALYLCASSLVGGGTYNEQFFGPGTRLTVL.

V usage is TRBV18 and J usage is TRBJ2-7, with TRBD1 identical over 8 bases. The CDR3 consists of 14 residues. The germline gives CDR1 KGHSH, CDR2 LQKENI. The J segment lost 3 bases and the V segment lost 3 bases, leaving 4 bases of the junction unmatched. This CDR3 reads CASSPDRAVYEQYF. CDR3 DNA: TGTGCCAGCTCACCGGACAGGGCTGTCTACGAGCAGTACTTC.

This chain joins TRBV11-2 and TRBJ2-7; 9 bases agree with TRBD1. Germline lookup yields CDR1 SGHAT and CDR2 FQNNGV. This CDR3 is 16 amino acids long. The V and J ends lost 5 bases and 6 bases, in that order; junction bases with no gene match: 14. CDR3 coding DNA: TGTGCCAGCAGCCAAATCTCCGGGACAGGGTGGACCGAGCAGTACTTC. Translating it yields CASSQISGTGWTEQYF.

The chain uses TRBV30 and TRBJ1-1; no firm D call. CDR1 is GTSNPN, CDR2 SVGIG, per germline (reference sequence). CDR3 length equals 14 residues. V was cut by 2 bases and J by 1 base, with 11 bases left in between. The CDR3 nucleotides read TGTGCCTGGAGTTTAACAGAGAAGAACACTGAAGCTTTCTTT. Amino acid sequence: CAWSLTEKNTEAFF.

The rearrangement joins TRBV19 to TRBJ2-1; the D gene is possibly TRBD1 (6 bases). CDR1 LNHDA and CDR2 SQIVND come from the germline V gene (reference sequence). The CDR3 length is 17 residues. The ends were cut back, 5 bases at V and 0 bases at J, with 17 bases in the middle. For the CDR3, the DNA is TGTGCCAGTAGTCTTAAATCAGGGGTAAGCTCCTACAATGAGCAGTTCTTC. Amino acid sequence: CASSLKSGVSSYNEQFF.

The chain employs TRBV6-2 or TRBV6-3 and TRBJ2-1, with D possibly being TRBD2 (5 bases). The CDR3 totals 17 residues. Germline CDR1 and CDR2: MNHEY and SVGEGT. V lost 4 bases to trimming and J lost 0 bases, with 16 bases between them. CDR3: CASSSIIGKASYNEQFF. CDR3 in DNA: TGTGCCAGCAGTTCCATCATCGGGAAAGCCTCCTACAATGAGCAGTTCTTC.

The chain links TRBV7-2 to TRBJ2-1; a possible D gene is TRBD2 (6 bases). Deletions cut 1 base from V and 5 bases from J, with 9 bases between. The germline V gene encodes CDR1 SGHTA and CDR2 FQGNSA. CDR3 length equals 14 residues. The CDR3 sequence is CASSLGGLNNEQFF. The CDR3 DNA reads TGTGCCAGCAGCTTAGGGGGACTGAACAATGAGCAGTTCTTC.

The CDR3 sequence is CASSDGQDTGELFF. CDR3 coding DNA: TGTGCCAGCAGTGACGGACAGGACACCGGGGAGCTGTTTTTT. This chain links TRBV6-4 with TRBJ2-2; 7 positions agree with TRBD1. This CDR3 spans 14 amino acids. Per the germline V gene, CDR1 is MRHNA and CDR2 is SNTAGT. V was clipped by 2 bases and J by 3 bases; unmatched bases: 0.

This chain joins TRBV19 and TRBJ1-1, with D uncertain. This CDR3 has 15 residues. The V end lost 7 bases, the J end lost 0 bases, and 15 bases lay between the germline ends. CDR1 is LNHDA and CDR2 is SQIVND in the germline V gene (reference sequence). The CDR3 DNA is TGTGCCAGTACCGGGTCCTCCGAAATGAACACTGAAGCTTTCTTT. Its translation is CASTGSSEMNTEAFF.

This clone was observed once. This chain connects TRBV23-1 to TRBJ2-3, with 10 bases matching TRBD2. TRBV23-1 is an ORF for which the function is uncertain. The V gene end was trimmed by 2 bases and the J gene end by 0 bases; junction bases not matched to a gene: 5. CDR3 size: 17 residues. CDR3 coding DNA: TGCGCCAGCAGTCAACCCCCTAGCGGGAGAAGCACAGATACGCAGTATTTT. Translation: CASSQPPSGRSTDTQYF.

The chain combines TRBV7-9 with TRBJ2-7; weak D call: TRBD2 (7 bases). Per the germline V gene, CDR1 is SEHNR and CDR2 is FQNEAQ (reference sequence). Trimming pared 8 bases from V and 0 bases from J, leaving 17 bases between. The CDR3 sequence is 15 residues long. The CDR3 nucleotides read TGTGCCAGCGGTAAGGGGGGGACACCCTCCTACGAGCAGTACTTC. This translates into CASGKGGTPSYEQYF.

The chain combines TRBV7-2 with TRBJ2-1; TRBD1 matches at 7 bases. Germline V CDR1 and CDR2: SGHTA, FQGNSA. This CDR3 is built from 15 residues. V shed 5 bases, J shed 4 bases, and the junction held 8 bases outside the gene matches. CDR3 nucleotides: TGTGCCAGCAGCCTCAGGGGGTTGGGGTACAATGAGCAGTTCTTC. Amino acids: CASSLRGLGYNEQFF.

CDR3 sequence reads: CASSQREGVDSPLHF. CDR3 bases: TGTGCCAGCAGCCAGCGGGAGGGAGTAGATTCACCCCTCCACTTT. This chain links TRBV5-4 with TRBJ1-6, with D hard to call. The V and J ends lost 4 bases and 8 bases respectively, with 16 bases between them. CDR1 and CDR2 from the germline V gene are SGHNT and YYREEE (reference sequence). This CDR3 is 15 amino acids long.